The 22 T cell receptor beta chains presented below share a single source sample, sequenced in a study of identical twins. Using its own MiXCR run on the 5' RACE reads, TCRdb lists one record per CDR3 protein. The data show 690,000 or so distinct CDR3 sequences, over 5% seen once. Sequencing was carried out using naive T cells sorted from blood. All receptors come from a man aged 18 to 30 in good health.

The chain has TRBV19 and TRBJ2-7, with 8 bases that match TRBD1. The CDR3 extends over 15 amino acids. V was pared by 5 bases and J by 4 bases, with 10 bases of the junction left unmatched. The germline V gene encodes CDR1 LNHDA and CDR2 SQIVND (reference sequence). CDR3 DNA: TGTGCCAGTAGTGTCGACGGGACAGGAAAGTACGAGCAGTACGTC. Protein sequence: CASSVDGTGKYEQYV.

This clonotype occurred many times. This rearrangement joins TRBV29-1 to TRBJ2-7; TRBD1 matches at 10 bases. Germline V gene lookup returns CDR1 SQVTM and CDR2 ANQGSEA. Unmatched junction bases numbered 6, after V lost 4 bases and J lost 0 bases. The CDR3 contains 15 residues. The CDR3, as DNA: TGCAGCGTTGTGTGGGACAGGGGCTCCTCCTACGAGCAGTACTTC. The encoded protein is CSVVWDRGSSYEQYF.

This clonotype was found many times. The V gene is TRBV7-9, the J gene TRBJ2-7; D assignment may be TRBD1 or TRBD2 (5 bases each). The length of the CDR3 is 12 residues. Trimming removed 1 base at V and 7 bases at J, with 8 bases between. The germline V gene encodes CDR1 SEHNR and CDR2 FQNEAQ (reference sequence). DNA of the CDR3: TGTGCCAGCAGCTTAGTCGAGGGGGAGCAGTACGTC. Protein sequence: CASSLVEGEQYV.

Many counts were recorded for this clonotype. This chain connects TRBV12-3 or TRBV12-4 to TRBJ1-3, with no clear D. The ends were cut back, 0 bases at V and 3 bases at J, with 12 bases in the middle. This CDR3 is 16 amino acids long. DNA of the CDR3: TGTGCCAGCAGTTTAGCCCGCGGAACCTATGGAAACACCATATATTTT. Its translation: CASSLARGTYGNTIYF.

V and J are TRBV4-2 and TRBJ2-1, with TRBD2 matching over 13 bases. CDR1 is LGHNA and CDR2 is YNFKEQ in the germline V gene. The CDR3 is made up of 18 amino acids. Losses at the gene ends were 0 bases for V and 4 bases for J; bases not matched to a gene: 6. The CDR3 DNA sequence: TGTGCCAGCAGCCAAGATTCGGGACTAGCGGGGTTTTACAATGAGCAGTTCTTC. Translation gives CASSQDSGLAGFYNEQFF.

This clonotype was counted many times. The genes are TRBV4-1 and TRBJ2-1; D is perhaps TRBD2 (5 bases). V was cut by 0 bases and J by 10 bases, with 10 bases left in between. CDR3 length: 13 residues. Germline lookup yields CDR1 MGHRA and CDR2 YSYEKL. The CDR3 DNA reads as TGCGCCAGCAGCCAAGACGGGGATGGGGAGCAGTTCTTC. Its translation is CASSQDGDGEQFF.

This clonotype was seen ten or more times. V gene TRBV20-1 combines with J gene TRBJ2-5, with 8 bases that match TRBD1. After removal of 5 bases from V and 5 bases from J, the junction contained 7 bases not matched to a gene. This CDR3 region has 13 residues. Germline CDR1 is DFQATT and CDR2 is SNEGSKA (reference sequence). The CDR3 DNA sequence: TGCAGTGCTCCCGGACAGGGAAGGGAGACCCAGTACTTC. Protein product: CSAPGQGRETQYF.

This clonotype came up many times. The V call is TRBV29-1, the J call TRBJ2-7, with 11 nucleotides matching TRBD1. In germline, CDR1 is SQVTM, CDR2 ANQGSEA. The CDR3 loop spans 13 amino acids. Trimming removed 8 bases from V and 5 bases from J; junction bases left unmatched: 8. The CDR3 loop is CSSWTGGSDEQYF. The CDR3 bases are TGCAGCTCCTGGACAGGGGGCTCGGACGAGCAGTACTTC.

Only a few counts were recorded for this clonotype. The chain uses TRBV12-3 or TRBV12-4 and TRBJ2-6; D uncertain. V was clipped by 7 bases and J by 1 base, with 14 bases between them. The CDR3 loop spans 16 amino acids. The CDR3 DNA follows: TGTGCCAGCACTTTCCGGAGTTCATCTGGGGCCAACGTCCTGACTTTC. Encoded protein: CASTFRSSSGANVLTF.

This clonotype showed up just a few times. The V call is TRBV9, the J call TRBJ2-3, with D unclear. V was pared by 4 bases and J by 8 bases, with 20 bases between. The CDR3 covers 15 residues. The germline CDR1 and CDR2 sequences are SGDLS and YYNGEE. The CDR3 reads CASSPVPAEGGTQYF. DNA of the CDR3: TGTGCCAGCAGCCCCGTACCGGCGGAAGGCGGTACGCAGTATTTT.

In DNA, the CDR3 is TGTGCCAGCAGCCAAGAAGGGACAGGGAACGACGAGCAGTACTTC. This codes for CASSQEGTGNDEQYF. The chain employs TRBV4-2 and TRBJ2-7, with 9 bases fitting TRBD1. The trim removed 0 bases at V and 5 bases at J, leaving 5 bases unmatched. CDR1 and CDR2 from the germline V gene are LGHNA and YNFKEQ. The CDR3 has 15 residues.

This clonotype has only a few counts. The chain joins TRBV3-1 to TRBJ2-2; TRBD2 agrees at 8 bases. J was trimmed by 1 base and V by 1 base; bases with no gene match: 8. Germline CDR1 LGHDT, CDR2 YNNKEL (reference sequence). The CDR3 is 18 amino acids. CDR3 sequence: CASSQVLLADVNTGELFF. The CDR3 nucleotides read TGTGCCAGCAGCCAAGTGTTACTAGCGGACGTGAACACCGGGGAGCTGTTTTTT.

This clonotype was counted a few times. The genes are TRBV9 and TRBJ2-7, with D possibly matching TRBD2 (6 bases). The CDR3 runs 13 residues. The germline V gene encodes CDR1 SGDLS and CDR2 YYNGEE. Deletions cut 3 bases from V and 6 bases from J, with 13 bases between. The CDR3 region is CASSAYPGGEQYF. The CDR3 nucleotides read TGTGCCAGCAGCGCCTATCCCGGGGGCGAGCAGTACTTC.

The CDR3 here is CASSQLDSGKHNEQFF. CDR3 in DNA: TGCGCCAGCAGCCAGCTAGACTCCGGGAAACACAATGAGCAGTTCTTC. The chain is built from TRBV4-3 and TRBJ2-1, with D maybe TRBD2 (5 bases). Germline values: CDR1 LGHNA, CDR2 YSLEER. This CDR3 has 16 amino acids. Trimming removed 3 bases from V and 5 bases from J, with 17 bases in between.

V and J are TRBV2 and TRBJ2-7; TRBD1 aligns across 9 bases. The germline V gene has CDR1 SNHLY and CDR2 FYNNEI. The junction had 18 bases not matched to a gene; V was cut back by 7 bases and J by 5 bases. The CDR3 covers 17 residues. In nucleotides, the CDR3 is TGTGCCAGCAATGGGCCGGGACAGGGTCTGGTTGTTCACGAGCAGTACTTC. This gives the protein CASNGPGQGLVVHEQYF.

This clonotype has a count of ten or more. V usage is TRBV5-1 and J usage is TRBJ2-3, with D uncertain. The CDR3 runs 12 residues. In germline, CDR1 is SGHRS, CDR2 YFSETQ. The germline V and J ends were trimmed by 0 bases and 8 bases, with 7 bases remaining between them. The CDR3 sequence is CASSLGPATQYF. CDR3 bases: TGCGCCAGCAGCTTGGGCCCGGCTACGCAGTATTTT.

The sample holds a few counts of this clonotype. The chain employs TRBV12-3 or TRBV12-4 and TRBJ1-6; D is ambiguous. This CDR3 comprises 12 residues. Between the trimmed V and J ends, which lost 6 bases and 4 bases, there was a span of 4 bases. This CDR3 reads CASSKYNSPLHF. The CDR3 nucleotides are TGTGCCAGCAGCAAGTATAATTCACCCCTCCACTTT.

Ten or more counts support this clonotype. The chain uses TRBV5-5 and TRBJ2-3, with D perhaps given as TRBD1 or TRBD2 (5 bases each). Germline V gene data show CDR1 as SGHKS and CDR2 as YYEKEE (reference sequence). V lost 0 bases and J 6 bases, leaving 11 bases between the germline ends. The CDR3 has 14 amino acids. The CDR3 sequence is CASSLAGTADTQYF. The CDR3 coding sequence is TGTGCCAGCAGCTTGGCCGGGACCGCGGATACGCAGTATTTT.

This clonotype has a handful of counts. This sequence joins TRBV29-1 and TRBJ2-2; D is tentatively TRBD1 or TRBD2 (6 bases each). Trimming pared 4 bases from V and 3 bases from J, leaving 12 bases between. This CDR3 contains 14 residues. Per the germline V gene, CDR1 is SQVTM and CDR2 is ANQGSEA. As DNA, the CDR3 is TGCAGCGTTGTCCGGGGGCGCGACACCGGGGAGCTGTTTTTT. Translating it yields CSVVRGRDTGELFF.

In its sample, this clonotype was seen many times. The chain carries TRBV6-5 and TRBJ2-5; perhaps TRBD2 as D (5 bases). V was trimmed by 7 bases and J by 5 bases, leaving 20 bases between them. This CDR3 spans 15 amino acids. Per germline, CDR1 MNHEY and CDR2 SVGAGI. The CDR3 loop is CASITGVGSRETQYF. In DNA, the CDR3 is TGTGCCAGCATTACCGGGGTGGGCTCCCGGGAGACCCAGTACTTC.

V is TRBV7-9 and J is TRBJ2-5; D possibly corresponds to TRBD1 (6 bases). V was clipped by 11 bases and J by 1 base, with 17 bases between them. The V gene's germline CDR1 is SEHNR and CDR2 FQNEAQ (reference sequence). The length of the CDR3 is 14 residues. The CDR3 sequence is CAAGAGVSQETQYF. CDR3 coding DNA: TGTGCCGCAGGGGCCGGAGTCAGCCAAGAGACCCAGTACTTC.

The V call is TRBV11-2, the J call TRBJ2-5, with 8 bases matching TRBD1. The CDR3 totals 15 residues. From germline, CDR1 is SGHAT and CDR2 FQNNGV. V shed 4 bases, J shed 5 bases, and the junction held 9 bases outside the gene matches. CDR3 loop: CASSSRTGRVETQYF. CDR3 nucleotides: TGTGCCAGCAGCTCCCGGACAGGGCGGGTTGAGACCCAGTACTTC.